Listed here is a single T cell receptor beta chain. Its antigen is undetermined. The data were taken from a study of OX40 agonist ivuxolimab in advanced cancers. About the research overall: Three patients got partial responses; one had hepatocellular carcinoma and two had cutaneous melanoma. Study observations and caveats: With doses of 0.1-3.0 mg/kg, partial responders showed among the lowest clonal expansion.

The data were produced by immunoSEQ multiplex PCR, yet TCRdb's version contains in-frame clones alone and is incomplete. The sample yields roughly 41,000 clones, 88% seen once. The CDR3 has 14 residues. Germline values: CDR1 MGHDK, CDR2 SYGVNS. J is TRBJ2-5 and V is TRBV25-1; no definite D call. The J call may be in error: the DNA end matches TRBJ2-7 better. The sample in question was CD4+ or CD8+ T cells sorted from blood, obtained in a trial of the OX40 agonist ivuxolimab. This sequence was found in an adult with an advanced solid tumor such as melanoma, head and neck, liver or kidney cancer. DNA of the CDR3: TGTGCCAGCAGTGAGGCAGGCTTCACCTACGAGCAGTACTTC. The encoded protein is CASSEAGFTYEQYF.